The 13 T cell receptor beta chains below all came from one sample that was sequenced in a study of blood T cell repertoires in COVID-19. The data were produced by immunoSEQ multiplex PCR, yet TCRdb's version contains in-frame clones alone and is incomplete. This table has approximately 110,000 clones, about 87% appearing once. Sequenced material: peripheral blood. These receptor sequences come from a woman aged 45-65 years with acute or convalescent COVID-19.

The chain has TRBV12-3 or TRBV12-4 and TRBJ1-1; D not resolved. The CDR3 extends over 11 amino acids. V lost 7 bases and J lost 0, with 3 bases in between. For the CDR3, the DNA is TGTGCCAGCACCTTGAACACTGAAGCTTTCTTT. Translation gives CASTLNTEAFF.

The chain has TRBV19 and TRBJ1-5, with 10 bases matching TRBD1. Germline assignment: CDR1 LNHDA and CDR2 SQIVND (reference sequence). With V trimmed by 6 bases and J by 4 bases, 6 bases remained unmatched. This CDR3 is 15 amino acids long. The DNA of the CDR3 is TGTGCCAGTAGCGTTGGGACAGGGGTGAATCAGCCCCAGCATTTT. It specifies CASSVGTGVNQPQHF.

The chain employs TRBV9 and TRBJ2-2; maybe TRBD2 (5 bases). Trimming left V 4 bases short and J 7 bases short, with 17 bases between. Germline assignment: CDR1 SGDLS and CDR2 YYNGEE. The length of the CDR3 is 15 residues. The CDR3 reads CASSPGGGFGGELFF. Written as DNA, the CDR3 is TGTGCCAGCAGCCCCGGAGGAGGCTTCGGCGGGGAGCTGTTTTTT.

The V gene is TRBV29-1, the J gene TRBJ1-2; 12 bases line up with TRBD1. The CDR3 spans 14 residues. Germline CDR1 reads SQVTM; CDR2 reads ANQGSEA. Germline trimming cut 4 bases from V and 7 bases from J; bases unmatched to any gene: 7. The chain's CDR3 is CSVGGTGGPSGYTF. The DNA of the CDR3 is TGCAGCGTTGGGGGGACAGGGGGCCCAAGTGGCTACACCTTC.

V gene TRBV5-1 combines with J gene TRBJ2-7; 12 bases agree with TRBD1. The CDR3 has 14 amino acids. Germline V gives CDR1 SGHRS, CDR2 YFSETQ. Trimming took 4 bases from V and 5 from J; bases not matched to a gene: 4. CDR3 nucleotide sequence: TGCGCCAGCAGCCTAGGGGACAGGGGGCACGAGCAGTACTTC. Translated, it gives CASSLGDRGHEQYF.

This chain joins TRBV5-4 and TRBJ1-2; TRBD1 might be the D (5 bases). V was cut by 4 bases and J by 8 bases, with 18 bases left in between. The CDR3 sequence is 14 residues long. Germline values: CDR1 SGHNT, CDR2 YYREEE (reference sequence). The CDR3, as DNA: TGTGCCAGCAGCAGAGGGACTGGACTTTGGGGCTACACCTTC. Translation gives CASSRGTGLWGYTF. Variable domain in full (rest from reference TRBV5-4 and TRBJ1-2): ETGVTQSPTHLIKTRGQQVTLRCSSQSGHNTVSWYQQALGQGPQFIFQYYREEENGRGNFPPRFSGLQFPNYSSELNVNALELDDSALYLCASSRGTGLWGYTFGSGTRLTVV.

The chain's CDR3 is CATIQAGGSYEQYF. CDR3 sequence (DNA): TGTGCCACAATACAAGCGGGGGGCTCCTACGAGCAGTACTTC. The V and J genes are TRBV6-5 and TRBJ2-7; 9 bases fit TRBD2. The CDR3 sequence is 14 residues long. V shed 10 bases and J 0 bases; nucleotides not matched to a gene: 7. In germline, CDR1 is MNHEY, CDR2 SVGAGI.

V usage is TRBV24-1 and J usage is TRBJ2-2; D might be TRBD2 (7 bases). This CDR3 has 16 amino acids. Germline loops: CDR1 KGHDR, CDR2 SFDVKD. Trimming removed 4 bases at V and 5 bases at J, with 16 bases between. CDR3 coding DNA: TGTGCCACCAGTGACGTTGACAGGCGGGGGACCGGGGAGCTGTTTTTT. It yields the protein CATSDVDRRGTGELFF.

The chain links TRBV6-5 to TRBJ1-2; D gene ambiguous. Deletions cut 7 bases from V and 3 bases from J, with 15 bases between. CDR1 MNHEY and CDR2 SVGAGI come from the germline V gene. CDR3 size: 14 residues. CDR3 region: CASTPNGVDYGYTF. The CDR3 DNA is TGTGCCAGCACCCCGAACGGGGTCGACTATGGCTACACCTTC.

The CDR3 loop is CASSSGTSGDTQYF. The CDR3 region has the DNA TGCGCCAGCAGCTCTGGGACTAGCGGGGATACGCAGTATTTT. J is TRBJ2-3 and V is TRBV5-1, with TRBD2 identical over 12 bases. Germline CDR1 reads SGHRS; CDR2 reads YFSETQ. Unmatched junction bases numbered 2, after V lost 3 bases and J lost 6 bases. The CDR3 covers 14 residues.

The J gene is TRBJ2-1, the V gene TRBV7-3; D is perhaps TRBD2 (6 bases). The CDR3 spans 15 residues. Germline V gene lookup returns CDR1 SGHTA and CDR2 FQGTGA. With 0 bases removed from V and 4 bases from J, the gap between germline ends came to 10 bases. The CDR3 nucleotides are TGTGCCAGCAGCTTAACTAGCGGAGATTACAATGAGCAGTTCTTC. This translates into CASSLTSGDYNEQFF.

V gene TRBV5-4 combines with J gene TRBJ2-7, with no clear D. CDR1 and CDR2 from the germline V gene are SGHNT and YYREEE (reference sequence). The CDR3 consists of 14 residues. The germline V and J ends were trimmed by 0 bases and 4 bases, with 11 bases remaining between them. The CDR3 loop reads CASSLDPGRYEQYF. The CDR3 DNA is TGTGCCAGCAGCTTGGATCCAGGAAGATACGAGCAGTACTTC.

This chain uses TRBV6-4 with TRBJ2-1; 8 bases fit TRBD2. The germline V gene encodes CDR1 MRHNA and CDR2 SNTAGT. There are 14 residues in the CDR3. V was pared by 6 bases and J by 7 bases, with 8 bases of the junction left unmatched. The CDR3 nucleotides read TGTGCCAGCAGGCCCCTAGCGGGCGGTAATGAGCAGTTCTTC. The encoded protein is CASRPLAGGNEQFF.